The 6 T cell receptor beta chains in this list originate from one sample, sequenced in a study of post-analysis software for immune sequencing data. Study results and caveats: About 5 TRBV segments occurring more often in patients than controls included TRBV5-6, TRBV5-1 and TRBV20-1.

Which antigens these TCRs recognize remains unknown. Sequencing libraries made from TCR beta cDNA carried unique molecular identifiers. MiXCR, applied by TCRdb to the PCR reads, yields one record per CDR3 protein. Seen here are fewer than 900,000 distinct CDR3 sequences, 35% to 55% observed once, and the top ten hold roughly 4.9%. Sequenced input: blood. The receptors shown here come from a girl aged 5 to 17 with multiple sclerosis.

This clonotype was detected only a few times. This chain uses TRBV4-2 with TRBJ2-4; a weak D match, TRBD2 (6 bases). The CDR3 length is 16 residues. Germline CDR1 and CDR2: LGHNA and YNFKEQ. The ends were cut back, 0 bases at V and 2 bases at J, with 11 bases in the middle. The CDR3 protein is CASSQEGSGSKNIQYF. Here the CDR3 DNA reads TGTGCCAGCAGCCAAGAAGGTAGCGGATCCAAAAACATTCAGTACTTC.

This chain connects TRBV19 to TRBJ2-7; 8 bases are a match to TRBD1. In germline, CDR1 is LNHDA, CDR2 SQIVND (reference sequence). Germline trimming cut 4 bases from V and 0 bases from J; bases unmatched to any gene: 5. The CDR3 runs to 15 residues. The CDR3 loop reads CASSTQGTGSYEQYF. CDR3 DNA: TGTGCCAGTAGTACCCAGGGGACAGGCTCCTACGAGCAGTACTTC.

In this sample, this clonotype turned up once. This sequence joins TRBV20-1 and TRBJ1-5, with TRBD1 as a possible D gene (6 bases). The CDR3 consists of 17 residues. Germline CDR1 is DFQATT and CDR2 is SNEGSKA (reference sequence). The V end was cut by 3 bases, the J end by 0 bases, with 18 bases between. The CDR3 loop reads CSASFGTSGYSNQPQHF. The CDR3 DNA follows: TGCAGTGCTAGTTTTGGGACATCGGGATATAGCAATCAGCCCCAGCATTTT.

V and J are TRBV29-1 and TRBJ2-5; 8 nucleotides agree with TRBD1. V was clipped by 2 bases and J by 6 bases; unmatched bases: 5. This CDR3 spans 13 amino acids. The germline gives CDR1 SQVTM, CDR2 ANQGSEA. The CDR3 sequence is CSVEPGGGKTQYF. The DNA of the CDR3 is TGCAGCGTTGAACCAGGGGGCGGGAAGACCCAGTACTTC.

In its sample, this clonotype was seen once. DNA of the CDR3: TGTGCCAGCAGCGAGTCCAGCGAGACCCAGTACTTC. The encoded protein is CASSESSETQYF. V and J are TRBV13 and TRBJ2-5, with D uncertain. V was pared by 5 bases and J by 5 bases, with 9 bases between. Germline CDR1 is PRHDT and CDR2 is FYEKMQ (reference sequence). The CDR3 runs 12 residues.

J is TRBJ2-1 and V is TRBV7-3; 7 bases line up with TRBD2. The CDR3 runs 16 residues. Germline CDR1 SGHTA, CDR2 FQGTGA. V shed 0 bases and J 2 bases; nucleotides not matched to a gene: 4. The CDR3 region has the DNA TGTGCCAGCAGCTTAACGGCGGGAGCGGCCTACAATGAGCAGTTCTTC. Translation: CASSLTAGAAYNEQFF. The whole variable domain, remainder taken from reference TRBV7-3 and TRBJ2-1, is GAGVSQTPSNKVTEKGKYVELRCDPISGHTALYWYRQSLGQGPEFLIYFQGTGAADDSGLPNDRFFAVRPEGSVSTLKIQRTERGDSAVYLCASSLTAGAAYNEQFFGPGTRLTVL.